One sample yielded the 24 T cell receptor beta chains listed below, sequenced in a study of CD8+ T cells in alopecia areata. Sample treatment: oral pan-JAK inhibitor, 5-10 mg twice daily. Extraction of RNA preceded its reverse transcription into cDNA, which served as the sequencing template. Generated by immunoSEQ multiplex PCR, the TCRdb table keeps only in-frame clones and is missing some. The profile shows about 200,000 clones, 58% of them singletons. The specimen comprised CD4+ T cells sorted from blood, sampled at week 24, from a patient treated with tofacitinib. The source of these receptors is a human donor with alopecia areata.

The chain has TRBV7-2 and TRBJ2-3; D not resolved. The CDR3 contains 11 residues. The V gene's germline CDR1 is SGHTA and CDR2 FQGNSA. Trimming removed 3 bases from V and 5 bases from J, with 3 bases in between. In DNA form, the CDR3 reads TGTGCCAGCAGCTTTGAAGATACGCAGTATTTT. Its translation: CASSFEDTQYF.

This clone was seen only a few times. The V call is TRBV10-3, the J call TRBJ2-3, with a tentative D call TRBD2 (6 bases). Trimming removed 7 bases at V and 0 bases at J, with 17 bases between. CDR3 length: 16 residues. Germline values: CDR1 ENHRY, CDR2 SYGVKD. The DNA for the CDR3 is TGTGCCATCAAGGGCACCCCGGGACTGAGCACAGATACGCAGTATTTT. Residues: CAIKGTPGLSTDTQYF.

The V gene is TRBV23-1, the J gene TRBJ1-6; D is uncertain. TRBV23-1 is noted as an ORF with a role that remains uncertain. The CDR3 loop spans 16 amino acids. V lost 4 bases and J 8 bases, leaving 18 bases between the germline ends. CDR3 loop: CASSRVVMLNHSPLHF. The CDR3 bases are TGCGCCAGCAGTCGGGTAGTGATGCTGAATCATTCACCCCTCCACTTT.

This clone was seen a handful of times. The V gene is TRBV29-1, the J gene TRBJ2-1; 11 bases are shared with TRBD2. After removal of 5 bases from V and 5 bases from J, the junction contained 5 bases not matched to a gene. CDR1 and CDR2 (germline): SQVTM, ANQGSEA. The CDR3 spans 14 residues. CDR3 amino acids: CSVSTSGVHNEQFF. CDR3 nucleotides: TGCAGCGTTTCGACTAGCGGGGTCCACAATGAGCAGTTCTTC.

This chain uses TRBV27 with TRBJ1-5, with D possibly TRBD1 on 5 matching bases. The CDR3 sequence is 14 residues long. Looked up from germline, CDR1 is MNHEY and CDR2 is SMNVEV (reference sequence). V lost 5 bases and J 3 bases, leaving 11 bases between the germline ends. CDR3 region: CASSPRDANQPQHF. In DNA form, the CDR3 reads TGTGCCAGCAGTCCCCGGGACGCCAATCAGCCCCAGCATTTT.

V and J are TRBV4-2 and TRBJ2-7; the D gene could be TRBD1 or TRBD2 (5 bases each). The germline V and J ends were trimmed by 0 bases and 0 bases, with 9 bases remaining between them. The CDR3 is made up of 15 amino acids. Germline V gene sequence: CDR1 LGHNA, CDR2 YNFKEQ. The CDR3 bases are TGTGCCAGCAGCCAAGATTTGGGGGTCTCCTACGAGCAGTACTTC. Protein: CASSQDLGVSYEQYF.

The V and J genes are TRBV7-9 and TRBJ1-1; no definite D call. The V end was cut by 7 bases, the J end by 1 base, with 13 bases between. Germline CDR1 SEHNR, CDR2 FQNEAQ (reference sequence). This CDR3 has 14 residues. The CDR3 is CASNRHGQNTEAFF. As DNA, the CDR3 is TGTGCCAGCAACCGCCACGGTCAGAACACTGAAGCTTTCTTT.

The genes are TRBV28 and TRBJ2-3, with TRBD2 matching over 7 bases. The ends lost 6 bases at V and 11 bases at J; junction bases unmatched: 8. The CDR3 has 12 residues. Germline V lookup: CDR1 MDHEN, CDR2 SYDVKM. CDR3 bases: TGTGCCAGCAGGGCGGGAGAAGGTGGGCAGTATTTT. It specifies CASRAGEGGQYF.

The table lists this clone with a few counts. V usage is TRBV28 and J usage is TRBJ2-5; TRBD1 or TRBD2 may be the D gene (5 bases each). The ends were cut back, 0 bases at V and 1 base at J, with 6 bases in the middle. CDR1 is MDHEN and CDR2 is SYDVKM in the germline V gene. This CDR3 has 14 residues. The CDR3: CASSLWGVQETQYF. The CDR3 bases are TGTGCCAGCAGTTTATGGGGGGTCCAAGAGACCCAGTACTTC.

This clone was seen once. This chain joins TRBV6-5 and TRBJ2-7; D is perhaps TRBD1 or TRBD2 (5 bases each). The germline gives CDR1 MNHEY, CDR2 SVGAGI. This CDR3 spans 14 amino acids. Trimming cost V 7 bases and J 7 bases, with 20 bases left between them. CDR3 bases: TGTGCCAGCAAAAGGGACCTAGGCTATGGGGAGCAGTACTTC. Translation: CASKRDLGYGEQYF.

The chain couples TRBV27 to TRBJ2-7; 9 nucleotides align to TRBD1. J was trimmed by 4 bases and V by 6 bases; bases with no gene match: 7. Germline V lookup: CDR1 MNHEY, CDR2 SMNVEV (reference sequence). This CDR3 spans 14 amino acids. The CDR3 loop reads CASSDRGGGYEQYF. CDR3 DNA sequence: TGTGCCAGCAGCGACAGGGGGGGCGGGTACGAGCAGTACTTC.

CDR3 sequence reads: CASSDGFYGYTF. CDR3 coding DNA: TGTGCCAGCAGTGATGGGTTCTATGGCTACACCTTC. The V gene is TRBV2, the J gene TRBJ1-2; D remains ambiguous. The CDR3 has 12 amino acids. The V gene's germline CDR1 is SNHLY and CDR2 FYNNEI. The V gene lost 3 bases and the J gene lost 4 bases, with 6 bases spanning the gap.

This clone came up a few times. The V gene is TRBV7-2, the J gene TRBJ2-5, with TRBD2 matching 7 bases. V was clipped by 1 base and J by 2 bases; unmatched bases: 4. This CDR3 region has 15 residues. Germline V lookup: CDR1 SGHTA, CDR2 FQGNSA. CDR3 sequence reads: CASSLVASGQETQYF. For the CDR3, the DNA is TGTGCCAGCAGCTTAGTGGCTAGCGGACAAGAGACCCAGTACTTC.

The CDR3 region has the DNA TGCGCCAGCAGCCAAGATACGAGGAGATGGACTGAAGCTTTCTTT. It codes for CASSQDTRRWTEAFF. The V call is TRBV4-3, the J call TRBJ1-1; no clear D gene. Germline-derived CDR1 and CDR2 are LGHNA and YSLEER. The CDR3 has 15 amino acids. V lost 0 bases and J 5 bases, leaving 13 bases between the germline ends.

The rearrangement joins TRBV19 to TRBJ1-1; D remains ambiguous. The CDR3 is made up of 12 amino acids. The V gene lost 7 bases and the J gene lost 4 bases, with 10 bases spanning the gap. Germline V gene sequence: CDR1 LNHDA, CDR2 SQIVND (reference sequence). CDR3: CASTGRATEAFF. The CDR3 nucleotides are TGTGCCAGTACGGGGAGGGCCACTGAAGCTTTCTTT.

J is TRBJ1-4 and V is TRBV2; D gene ambiguous. Germline-derived CDR1 and CDR2 are SNHLY and FYNNEI. The CDR3 is 15 residues long. Trimming shortened V by 7 bases and J by 0 bases, and 12 bases separated the two germline ends. The CDR3 DNA reads TGTGCCAGCAAGAACGGACGGGCAACTAATGAAAAACTGTTTTTT. It yields the protein CASKNGRATNEKLFF.

This clone was seen a handful of times. This chain connects TRBV2 to TRBJ2-7; D is uncertain. V shed 3 bases and J shed 0 bases, with 12 bases lying between them. From germline, CDR1 is SNHLY and CDR2 FYNNEI. This CDR3 region has 15 residues. The CDR3 spells CASSDPRNPSYEQYF. The CDR3 coding sequence is TGTGCCAGCAGTGACCCCAGGAACCCCTCCTACGAGCAGTACTTC.

This clone was counted only a few times. The chain links TRBV29-1 to TRBJ2-3; D unresolved. Trimming stripped 7 bases from V and 1 base from J, with 15 bases between. Per the germline V gene, CDR1 is SQVTM and CDR2 is ANQGSEA. The CDR3 has 14 amino acids. DNA for the CDR3: TGCAGCGCTGGATGGGGTGCGGGCACAGATACGCAGTATTTT. Encoded protein: CSAGWGAGTDTQYF.

The chain recombines TRBV2 with TRBJ2-7, with D perhaps matching TRBD2 (5 bases). Between the trimmed V and J ends, which lost 6 bases and 0 bases, there was a span of 9 bases. Germline CDR1 SNHLY, CDR2 FYNNEI. The CDR3 consists of 13 residues. CDR3 sequence (DNA): TGTGCCAGCAGCGGGGTGAGCTCCTACGAGCAGTACTTC. Translation: CASSGVSSYEQYF.

The V call is TRBV2, the J call TRBJ2-3; unclear D gene. V gave up 2 bases and J gave up 2 bases, with 8 bases separating them. This CDR3 comprises 14 residues. Looked up from germline, CDR1 is SNHLY and CDR2 is FYNNEI. CDR3 bases: TGTGCCAGCAGTGAAAATTGGGTCACAGATACGCAGTATTTT. Translation gives CASSENWVTDTQYF. The entire variable domain, with the rest obtained from reference TRBV2 and TRBJ2-3, is as follows: EPEVTQTPSHQVTQMGQEVILRCVPISNHLYFYWYRQILGQKVEFLVSFYNNEISEKSEIFDDQFSVERPDGSNFTLKIRSTKLEDSAMYFCASSENWVTDTQYFGPGTRLTVL.

As regards this clone: As the CDR3 is not closed by the conserved phenylalanine or tryptophan, this likely results from a read error. This chain connects TRBV30 to TRBJ1-5, with a weak D call TRBD1 (5 bases). Germline assignment: CDR1 GTSNPN and CDR2 SVGIG (reference sequence). The CDR3 runs to 14 residues. The ends were cut back, 2 bases at V and 5 bases at J, with 13 bases in the middle. CDR3 in DNA: TGTGCCTGGAGTCAACGGGACGGTGATCAGCCCCAGCATCTT. It translates to CAWSQRDGDQPQHL.

With regard to this clone: Within the sample, other DNA sequences also encode this same CDR3. The chain links TRBV2 to TRBJ2-1; D unclear. V was pared by 4 bases and J by 0 bases, with 7 bases between. The germline gives CDR1 SNHLY, CDR2 FYNNEI. This CDR3 region has 14 residues. The CDR3, as DNA: TGTGCCAGCAGTGTTGCTAGCTCCTACAATGAGCAGTTCTTC. Amino acid sequence: CASSVASSYNEQFF.

This clone was picked up a small number of times. V usage is TRBV29-1 and J usage is TRBJ1-1, with a weak D call TRBD1 (5 bases). With 6 bases removed from V and 3 bases from J, the gap between germline ends came to 17 bases. The CDR3 is 14 amino acids. Per germline, CDR1 SQVTM and CDR2 ANQGSEA. In DNA, the CDR3 is TGCAGCGTCCCCCCGTTGGGGGGGGACACTGAAGCTTTCTTT. Its translation: CSVPPLGGDTEAFF.

In its sample, this clone was seen a few times. The rearrangement uses TRBV29-1 and TRBJ2-5, with D uncertain. Germline V gives CDR1 SQVTM, CDR2 ANQGSEA. The ends were cut back, 7 bases at V and 2 bases at J, with 14 bases in the middle. The CDR3 spans 13 residues. The chain's CDR3 is CSASRGNQETQYF. Written as DNA, the CDR3 is TGCAGCGCCTCACGTGGGAATCAAGAGACCCAGTACTTC.